This paragraph covers one T cell receptor (beta chain) sequence. These data come from a study of blood T cell repertoires in COVID-19. About the study: The United States, Italy and Spain were the sources of the acute and convalescent COVID-19 samples. PBMCs, B-cell-depleted T cells, or T cells were the source of the cDNA or gDNA that made up the material.

Germline assignment: CDR1 SGHVS and CDR2 FNYEAQ. V was shortened by 10 bases and J by 8 bases, with 8 bases between the two germline ends. The CDR3 loop spans 9 amino acids. In the study's own analysis: Amplification of reference gene primers was used by the study to estimate nucleated cell counts. Profiled with immunoSEQ multiplex PCR; TCRdb holds only in-frame clones, not every one. V and J calls and clone size follow that table, whereas D and trimming were derived from the DNA. This sample yields approximately 76,000 clones, of which around 83% are seen a single time; around two fifths belongs to the top ten.

Specimen: peripheral blood. The clonotype originates from an elderly man with active or convalescent COVID-19. The chain is built from TRBV7-6 and TRBJ1-2, with a tentative D call TRBD1 (6 bases). This chain's CDR3 is CANTGGYTF. For the CDR3, the DNA is TGTGCCAATACAGGGGGCTACACCTTC.